This is a list of T cell receptor beta chains from one sample in a study of OX40 agonist ivuxolimab in advanced cancers. The repertoire was sequenced with immunoSEQ multiplex PCR; TCRdb's copy has only in-frame clones and lacks some. The table includes tens of thousands of clones, 80% to 90% detected once. Specimen: CD4+ or CD8+ T cells sorted from blood, collected in a trial of the OX40 agonist ivuxolimab. The receptor source for this set is an adult with an advanced solid tumor such as melanoma, head and neck, liver or kidney cancer. CDR3s include the opening cysteine and the closing phenylalanine or tryptophan. The order of the fields is CDR3 length, V gene, J gene, clone size, CDR3 protein. Expanded clones are given a class, and other clones once, few, many or no size at all.

>14|TRBV7-8|TRBJ2-7|once
CASSLRQGSYEQYF
>13|TRBV10-1|TRBJ1-2|once
CASSETGDYGYTF
>16|TRBV6-6|TRBJ1-1|-
CASTHRERAMNTEAFF
>14|TRBV6-5|TRBJ1-1|-
CASSYSKSGSEAFF
>16|TRBV5-6|TRBJ2-2|-
CASSLAVAGSTGELFF
>12|TRBV2|TRBJ1-1|-
CASRYSNTEAFF
>17|TRBV4-1|TRBJ1-3|-
CASSFLSSGGNGNTIYF
>16|TRBV15|TRBJ2-3|-
CATSRERLAGTDTQYF
>13|TRBV19|TRBJ1-1|few
CASSLLGDTEAFF
>13|TRBV7-3|TRBJ1-1|-
CASSTTRNTEAFF
>14|TRBV5-1|TRBJ1-2|-
CASSPQEGDYGYTF
>15|TRBV19|TRBJ2-3|-
CASSIIAAGTDTQYF
>16|TRBV16|TRBJ1-2|once
CASSQSTGWTVYGYTF
>15|TRBV2|TRBJ1-2|medium-sized
CASKGMRGNDYGYTF
>12|TRBV19|TRBJ1-2|-
CASSMGVDGYTF
>15|TRBV28|TRBJ2-3|-
CASTPIGIGGDTQYF
>16|TRBV5-4|TRBJ2-6|-
CASSADLSSGANVLTF